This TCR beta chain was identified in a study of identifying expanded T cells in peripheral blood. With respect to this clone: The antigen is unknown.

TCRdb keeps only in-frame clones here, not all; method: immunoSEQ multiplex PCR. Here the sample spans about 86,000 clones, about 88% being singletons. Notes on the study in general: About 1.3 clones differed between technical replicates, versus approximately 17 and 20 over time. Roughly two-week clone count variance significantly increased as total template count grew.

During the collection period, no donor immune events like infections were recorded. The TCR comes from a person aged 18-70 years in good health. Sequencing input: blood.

DNA for the CDR3: TGTGCCTGGAGTGGAAGGGGGACAGGGCCCAATCCGCGGACTAGCGGGGGGTACAATGAGCAGTTCTTC. It is translated as CAWSGRGTGPNPRTSGGYNEQFF. The chain couples TRBV30 to TRBJ2-1, with 14 positions matching TRBD2. The CDR3 totals 23 residues. The V gene's germline CDR1 is GTSNPN and CDR2 SVGIG (reference sequence). J gave up 4 bases and V 1 base, and 24 bases lay outside the gene matches. The variable domain in full, completed from reference TRBV30 and TRBJ2-1, reads SQTIHQWPATLVQPVGSPLSLECTVEGTSNPNLYWYRQAAGRGLQLLFYSVGIGQISSEVPQNLSASRPQDRQFILSSKKLLLSDSGFYLCAWSGRGTGPNPRTSGGYNEQFFGPGTRLTVL.